The 23 T cell receptor beta chains given below trace back to one sample, sequenced in a study of Ad26.COV2.S vaccination and SARS-CoV-2 variants. Some clones are missing from TCRdb's copy, which holds only in-frame ones; the method was immunoSEQ multiplex PCR. The sample includes 300,000 to 450,000 clones, about 91% seen only once; the top ten take 3.5% to 4.5%. Sequenced material: peripheral blood, taken after recovery from COVID-19. Receptors originate from a human donor who had recovered from COVID-19.

The genes are TRBV19 and TRBJ2-7, with 9 positions matching TRBD1. Trimming took 4 bases from V and 3 from J; bases not matched to a gene: 7. The CDR3 covers 15 residues. From germline, CDR1 is LNHDA and CDR2 SQIVND (reference sequence). The CDR3 sequence: CASSTGPGQGYEQYF. In DNA, the CDR3 is TGTGCCAGTAGTACGGGACCGGGACAGGGCTACGAGCAGTACTTC.

This clone has a handful of counts. This chain joins TRBV29-1 and TRBJ1-1; D uncertain. The CDR3 sequence is 13 residues long. V dropped 4 bases and J dropped 5 bases, with 14 bases sitting between them. Germline values: CDR1 SQVTM, CDR2 ANQGSEA. The CDR3 region is CSVAEGSRTEAFF. DNA of the CDR3: TGCAGCGTTGCGGAGGGCTCACGGACTGAAGCTTTCTTT. The whole variable domain, remainder taken from reference TRBV29-1 and TRBJ1-1, is SAVISQKPSRDICQRGTSLTIQCQVDSQVTMMFWYRQQPGQSLTLIATANQGSEATYESGFVIDKFPISRPNLTFSTLTVSNMSPEDSSIYLCSVAEGSRTEAFFGQGTRLTVV.

The chain links TRBV7-9 to TRBJ2-2, with D tentatively TRBD1 or TRBD2 (6 bases each). The CDR3 has 14 amino acids. Germline V gene data show CDR1 as SEHNR and CDR2 as FQNEAQ (reference sequence). Trimming stripped 2 bases from V and 3 bases from J, with 7 bases between. The CDR3 DNA reads as TGTGCCAGCAGCTTAAGGGGGGACACCGGGGAGCTGTTTTTT. Its protein product is CASSLRGDTGELFF.

The chain is built from TRBV10-1 and TRBJ2-7; tentative D call: TRBD1 (6 bases). Germline loops: CDR1 WNHNN, CDR2 SYGVQD (reference sequence). Deletions cut 2 bases from V and 2 bases from J, with 10 bases between. CDR3 length: 14 residues. CDR3 nucleotide sequence: TGCGCCAGCAGTGAGAAGGGGGTCCCCTACGAGCAGTACTTC. Its translation: CASSEKGVPYEQYF.

The chain carries TRBV6-5 and TRBJ1-1; D not resolved. The germline V gene has CDR1 MNHEY and CDR2 SVGAGI. Trimming stripped 7 bases from V and 3 bases from J, with 18 bases between. The CDR3 totals 15 residues. DNA for the CDR3: TGTGCCAGCACTATCATGTCATTCCACCACACTGAAGCTTTCTTT. Translation gives CASTIMSFHHTEAFF.

The chain has TRBV9 and TRBJ2-6; the D is unclear. CDR3 length: 15 amino acids. Trimming cost V 0 bases and J 1 base, with 5 bases left between them. The germline V gene has CDR1 SGDLS and CDR2 YYNGEE. The CDR3 DNA is TGTGCCAGCAGCGTAGAAGGTTCTGGGGCCAACGTCCTGACTTTC. It translates to CASSVEGSGANVLTF.

This clone is a singleton in its sample. The rearrangement links TRBV5-8 to TRBJ2-7; D unclear. Germline loops: CDR1 SGHTS, CDR2 YDEGEE. The CDR3 totals 16 residues. The V end was cut by 2 bases, the J end by 0 bases, with 15 bases between. The DNA for the CDR3 is TGTGCCAGCAGCTTAGCGAGAGGAAAGGGCTCCTACGAGCAGTACTTC. As protein: CASSLARGKGSYEQYF.

CDR3 nucleotide sequence: TGCGCCAGCAGCTTGGGGAGGGCGGGGGACTATGGCTACACCTTC. Translating gives CASSLGRAGDYGYTF. This chain links TRBV5-1 with TRBJ1-2, with a possible D match to TRBD1 (5 bases). The CDR3 runs 15 residues. Trimming cost V 0 bases and J 3 bases, with 12 bases left between them. Germline CDR1 SGHRS, CDR2 YFSETQ.

The CDR3 nucleotides read TGCGCCAGCAGCTCGACGAGGTCGGTTGTAGGAAATACGCAGTATTTT. This encodes CASSSTRSVVGNTQYF. This rearrangement joins TRBV5-1 to TRBJ2-3; D remains ambiguous. Between the trimmed V and J ends, which lost 3 bases and 7 bases, there was a span of 21 bases. CDR1 and CDR2 from the germline V gene are SGHRS and YFSETQ. The CDR3 is made up of 16 amino acids. Looking up the rest from reference TRBV5-1 and TRBJ2-3 gives the full variable domain: KAGVTQTPRYLIKTRGQQVTLSCSPISGHRSVSWYQQTPGQGLQFLFEYFSETQRNKGNFPGRFSGRQFSNSRSEMNVSTLELGDSALYLCASSSTRSVVGNTQYFGPGTRLTVL.

The rearrangement links TRBV10-3 to TRBJ2-7; D is perhaps TRBD2 (7 bases). V gave up 10 bases and J gave up 0 bases, with 13 bases separating them. The CDR3 length is 13 residues. Germline values: CDR1 ENHRY, CDR2 SYGVKD. CDR3 sequence: CATGGRDSYEQYF. In nucleotides, the CDR3 is TGTGCCACGGGGGGCAGAGACTCCTACGAGCAGTACTTC.

This chain joins TRBV19 and TRBJ2-2; 8 nucleotides align to TRBD2. The ends lost 7 bases at V and 4 bases at J; junction bases unmatched: 2. The CDR3 consists of 13 residues. In germline, CDR1 is LNHDA, CDR2 SQIVND (reference sequence). The CDR3 DNA follows: TGTGCCAGTACCGGGACTAGCACCGGGGAGCTGTTTTTT. Amino acid sequence: CASTGTSTGELFF.

The table lists this clone with a count of one. The chain carries TRBV12-5 and TRBJ1-5, with 9 nucleotides matching TRBD1. Trimming at V came to 0 bases and at J to 7 bases, leaving 10 bases not matched to a gene. CDR3 size: 17 residues. Per germline, CDR1 LGHNT and CDR2 FRNRAP. The CDR3 nucleotides read TGTGCTAGTGGTTTGGTTATACAGGGGGCGAGCGGGCAGCCCCAGCATTTT. Translated: CASGLVIQGASGQPQHF.

This rearrangement joins TRBV7-9 to TRBJ2-7; perhaps TRBD1 as D (5 bases). CDR3 length equals 12 residues. The germline V gene encodes CDR1 SEHNR and CDR2 FQNEAQ (reference sequence). Trimming pared 5 bases from V and 7 bases from J, leaving 12 bases between. The DNA of the CDR3 is TGTGCCAGCAGCCTAGGCCGACAGGAGCAGTACTTC. Encoded protein: CASSLGRQEQYF.

The chain employs TRBV9 and TRBJ1-2, with 8 bases that match TRBD1. The CDR3 consists of 14 residues. CDR1 SGDLS and CDR2 YYNGEE come from the germline V gene. V trimming: 4 bases; J trimming: 4 bases; junction bases outside the gene matches: 6. CDR3 DNA: TGTGCCAGCAGCAGACCGACAGGGGCCTATGGCTACACCTTC. Encoded protein: CASSRPTGAYGYTF.

The V gene is TRBV5-1, the J gene TRBJ2-5; D gene unclear. Germline values: CDR1 SGHRS, CDR2 YFSETQ. The V end was cut by 4 bases, the J end by 1 base, with 11 bases between. The CDR3 contains 14 residues. Written as DNA, the CDR3 is TGCGCCAGCAGCGAACGACGGAGCCAAGAGACCCAGTACTTC. Translating gives CASSERRSQETQYF.

The rearrangement links TRBV6-1 to TRBJ1-1; 7 bases are a match to TRBD1. The V gene end was trimmed by 2 bases and the J gene end by 8 bases; junction bases not matched to a gene: 14. Looked up from germline, CDR1 is MNHNS and CDR2 is SASEGT. The CDR3 contains 16 residues. The CDR3 nucleotides are TGTGCCAGCAGTGAATTCCTACCGGACAGGAAGATAGAAGCTTTCTTT. Protein sequence: CASSEFLPDRKIEAFF.

The chain links TRBV19 to TRBJ1-1; D may be TRBD1 (5 bases). V gave up 6 bases and J gave up 4 bases, with 9 bases separating them. Germline CDR1 and CDR2: LNHDA and SQIVND (reference sequence). This CDR3 is built from 12 residues. The DNA for the CDR3 is TGTGCCAGTAGCCAGGGTGCCACTGAAGCTTTCTTT. Protein sequence: CASSQGATEAFF.

This chain uses TRBV12-5 with TRBJ2-3; no clear D gene. The V and J ends lost 2 bases and 4 bases respectively, with 1 base between them. CDR3 length: 11 amino acids. CDR1 is LGHNT and CDR2 is FRNRAP in the germline V gene. The CDR3 is CASGLSDTQYF. The CDR3 coding sequence is TGTGCTAGTGGTTTGTCAGATACGCAGTATTTT.

This clone was counted once. CDR3 residues: CATSRDQGAQETQYF. In DNA form, the CDR3 reads TGTGCCACCAGCAGAGATCAGGGGGCGCAGGAGACCCAGTACTTC. The chain couples TRBV15 to TRBJ2-5, with 8 bases that match TRBD1. The CDR3 is made up of 15 amino acids. V lost 0 bases, J lost 5 bases, and 5 bases stayed unmatched. The germline gives CDR1 LNHNV, CDR2 YYDKDF (reference sequence).

The J gene is TRBJ2-4, the V gene TRBV9, with D hard to call. Germline CDR1 reads SGDLS; CDR2 reads YYNGEE. This CDR3 has 13 residues. V gave up 5 bases and J gave up 1 base, with 7 bases separating them. Written as DNA, the CDR3 is TGTGCCAGCAGTGTTGGGGCCAAAAACATTCAGTACTTC. Its protein is CASSVGAKNIQYF.

This chain uses TRBV10-2 with TRBJ1-5; D is unclear. Looked up from germline, CDR1 is WSHSY and CDR2 is SAAADI. The CDR3 contains 14 residues. V was pared by 10 bases and J by 4 bases, with 17 bases between. CDR3 region: CANHPGQPNQPQHF. The CDR3 DNA sequence: TGCGCCAACCATCCCGGGCAGCCTAATCAGCCCCAGCATTTT.

The rearrangement uses TRBV6-6 and TRBJ1-2; 9 positions agree with TRBD1. Per germline, CDR1 MNHNY and CDR2 SVGAGI (reference sequence). The junction had 5 bases not matched to a gene; V was cut back by 4 bases and J by 8 bases. The CDR3 is 13 residues long. The CDR3 region is CASSSQGARGYTF. In nucleotides, the CDR3 is TGTGCCAGCAGTTCACAGGGGGCAAGAGGCTACACCTTC.

V usage is TRBV12-5 and J usage is TRBJ2-1; D is ambiguous. This CDR3 comprises 11 residues. Trimming took off 5 bases at V and 5 bases at J, with 4 bases between the two ends. Germline lookup yields CDR1 LGHNT and CDR2 FRNRAP. In nucleotides, the CDR3 is TGTGCTAGTGGTCTTGACAATGAGCAGTTCTTC. Its protein is CASGLDNEQFF.